This T cell receptor (beta chain) emerged from a study of beta chain features in type 1 diabetes. The CDR3 contains 16 residues. Germline trimming cut 5 bases from V and 4 bases from J; bases unmatched to any gene: 12. The germline V gene has CDR1 SEHNR and CDR2 FQNEAQ (reference sequence). A word on this clone: Its antigen is as yet unknown.

The authors reverse transcribed all of the isolated RNA, so sequencing captured expressed TCRB transcripts. Profiled with immunoSEQ multiplex PCR; TCRdb holds only in-frame clones, not every one. Here the sample spans roughly 300,000 clones, more than 13% being singletons. Study-wide points: Across all four CD4+ subsets, people with type 1 diabetes showed modestly shorter TCRB CDR3s.

The sequence was obtained from a man aged 25 to 45 with type 1 diabetes. The sample comprised naive CD4+ T cells from blood. The J gene is TRBJ2-7, the V gene TRBV7-9; 9 positions match TRBD1. CDR3 sequence (DNA): TGTGCCAGCAGCCCTAATCCGGGACAGGGTGTGTACGAGCAGTACTTC. It is translated as CASSPNPGQGVYEQYF.